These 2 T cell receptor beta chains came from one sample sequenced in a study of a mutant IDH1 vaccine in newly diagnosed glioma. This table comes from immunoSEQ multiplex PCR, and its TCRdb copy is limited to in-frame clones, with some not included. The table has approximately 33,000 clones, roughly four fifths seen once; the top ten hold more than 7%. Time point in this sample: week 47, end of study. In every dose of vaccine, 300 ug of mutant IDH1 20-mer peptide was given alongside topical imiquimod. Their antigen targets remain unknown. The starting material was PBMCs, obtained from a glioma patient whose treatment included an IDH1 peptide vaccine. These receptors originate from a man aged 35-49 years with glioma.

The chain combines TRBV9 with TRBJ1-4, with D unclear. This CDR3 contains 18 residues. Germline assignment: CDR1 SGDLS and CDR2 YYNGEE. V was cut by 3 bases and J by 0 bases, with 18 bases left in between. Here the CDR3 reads CASSGSGKNSATNEKLFF. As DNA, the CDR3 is TGTGCCAGCAGCGGATCTGGGAAGAACTCCGCAACTAATGAAAAACTGTTTTTT.

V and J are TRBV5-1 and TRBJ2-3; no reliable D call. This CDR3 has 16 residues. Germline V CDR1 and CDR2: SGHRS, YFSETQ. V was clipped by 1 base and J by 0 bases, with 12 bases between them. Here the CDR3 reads CASSLSGRPSTDTQYF. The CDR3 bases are TGCGCCAGCAGCTTGTCTGGCCGGCCCAGCACAGATACGCAGTATTTT.